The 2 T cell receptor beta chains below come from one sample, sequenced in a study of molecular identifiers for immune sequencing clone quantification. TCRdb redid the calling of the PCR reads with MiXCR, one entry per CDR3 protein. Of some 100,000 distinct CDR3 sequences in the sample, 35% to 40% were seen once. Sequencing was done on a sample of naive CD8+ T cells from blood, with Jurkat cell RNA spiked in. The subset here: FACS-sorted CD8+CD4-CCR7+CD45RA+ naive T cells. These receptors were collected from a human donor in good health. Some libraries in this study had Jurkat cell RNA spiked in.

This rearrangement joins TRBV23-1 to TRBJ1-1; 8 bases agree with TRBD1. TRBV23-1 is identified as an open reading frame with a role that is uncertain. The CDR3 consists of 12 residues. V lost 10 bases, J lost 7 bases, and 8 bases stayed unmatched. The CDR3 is CAKRQGSHEAFF. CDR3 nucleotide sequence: TGCGCCAAGAGACAGGGGTCCCATGAAGCTTTCTTT.

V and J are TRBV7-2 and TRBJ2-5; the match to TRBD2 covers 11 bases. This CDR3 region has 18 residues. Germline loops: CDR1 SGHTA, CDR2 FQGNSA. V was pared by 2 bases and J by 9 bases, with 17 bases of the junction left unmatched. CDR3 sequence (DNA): TGTGCCAGCAGCTTAAGGGTGACTAGCGGGATAGGAATTGAGCCCCAGTACTTC. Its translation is CASSLRVTSGIGIEPQYF.